This T cell receptor (beta chain) derives from a study of blood T cell repertoires in COVID-19. Background on the study: Acute and convalescent COVID-19 samples came from the United States, Italy and Spain.

Data came from immunoSEQ multiplex PCR; TCRdb stores just in-frame clones and leaves some out. Of fewer than 45,000 clones in the sample, about nine tenths were seen once. The sample consisted of peripheral blood. The source is a man at least 80 years old with active COVID-19.

CDR3 sequence reads: CASSISGGEKLFF. The CDR3 coding sequence is TGTGCCAGTAGTATATCTGGGGGCGAAAAACTGTTTTTT. The genes are TRBV19 and TRBJ1-4, with a weak D call TRBD1 (6 bases). V lost 2 bases to trimming and J lost 8 bases, with 9 bases between them. CDR3 length equals 13 residues. Germline CDR1 is LNHDA and CDR2 is SQIVND (reference sequence).